The entry that follows covers one T cell receptor (beta chain) sequence. This entry comes from a study of Ad26.COV2.S vaccination and SARS-CoV-2 variants. Looking at the study overall: Ad26.COV2.S shots went into the muscle once or twice, 56 days apart.

Treatment defined: roughly 20 received Ad26.COV2.S at low or high dose, single or two shots; about 5 received placebo; per-sample allocation not given. On day 63 after the first injection, vaccine and placebo recipients gave samples. Sequencing used immunoSEQ multiplex PCR; TCRdb keeps in-frame clones, though not all of them. The repertoire has 440,000 or so clones, about 88% of them found once; the top ten carry 1.7%. In germline, CDR1 is SGHNT, CDR2 YYREEE (reference sequence). V lost 3 bases, J lost 4 bases, and 16 bases lay in between. This CDR3 is built from 15 residues. The input for sequencing was peripheral blood, taken in a trial of Ad26.COV2.S vaccine versus placebo. The chain links TRBV5-4 to TRBJ1-2; D is unclear. The receptor comes from a person between 18 and 60 years old who received the Ad26.COV2.S COVID-19 vaccine or a placebo. CDR3 coding DNA: TGTGCCAGCAGCTCGTACGGGCTGAGAATCTATGGCTACACCTTC. It translates to CASSSYGLRIYGYTF.